This T cell receptor (beta chain) was found in a study of Ad26.COV2.S vaccination and SARS-CoV-2 variants. Overall study: Donor allocation was to the COV1001 Ad26.COV2.S trial arm. In the study, Ad26.COV2.S was injected intramuscularly once, or twice 56 days apart. Findings and limits, study-wide: Placebo recipients showed lower spike-specific TCR breadth than vaccinees.

Germline values: CDR1 SGHDT, CDR2 YYEEEE. Trimming took off 5 bases at V and 0 bases at J, with 12 bases between the two ends. This CDR3 spans 15 amino acids. Sequenced by immunoSEQ multiplex PCR; TCRdb stores in-frame clones only, minus some. Found here are just over 350,000 clones, about 85% of them singletons; the top ten hold 2.5% to 3.5%. This sample's treatment: approximately 18 received Ad26.COV2.S at low or high dose, single or two shots; about 5 received placebo; per-sample allocation not given. Day 63 after the first injection of vaccine or placebo was the sampling time. Donation came from an adult in Boston who was aged 18-55 years. Notes on this clone: No antigen is known for it.

The material sequenced was peripheral blood, taken in a trial of Ad26.COV2.S vaccine versus placebo. This chain joins TRBV5-6 and TRBJ1-5; D possibly corresponds to TRBD1 (5 bases). The sequence came from a person aged 18 to 65 who received the Ad26.COV2.S COVID-19 vaccine or a placebo. Here the CDR3 DNA reads TGTGCCAGCAGAAGGGGAGCTGGTAGCAATCAGCCCCAGCATTTT. Protein sequence: CASRRGAGSNQPQHF.